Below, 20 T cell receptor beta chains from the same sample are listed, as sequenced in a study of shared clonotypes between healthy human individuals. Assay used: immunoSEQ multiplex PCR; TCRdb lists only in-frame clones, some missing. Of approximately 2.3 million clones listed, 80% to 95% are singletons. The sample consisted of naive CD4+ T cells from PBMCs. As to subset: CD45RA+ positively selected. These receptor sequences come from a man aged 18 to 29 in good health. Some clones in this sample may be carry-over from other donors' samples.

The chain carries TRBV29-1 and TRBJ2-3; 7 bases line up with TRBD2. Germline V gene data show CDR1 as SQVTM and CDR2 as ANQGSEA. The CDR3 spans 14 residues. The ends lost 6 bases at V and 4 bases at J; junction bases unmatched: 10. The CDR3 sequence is CSVRGLWESDTQYF. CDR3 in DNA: TGCAGCGTGAGGGGACTATGGGAGTCAGATACGCAGTATTTT.

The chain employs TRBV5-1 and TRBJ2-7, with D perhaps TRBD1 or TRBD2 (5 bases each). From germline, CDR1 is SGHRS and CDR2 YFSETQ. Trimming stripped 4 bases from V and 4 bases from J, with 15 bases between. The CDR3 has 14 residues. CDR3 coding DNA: TGCGCCAGCAGCCCCCGGGACGGGTTATACGAGCAGTACTTC. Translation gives CASSPRDGLYEQYF.

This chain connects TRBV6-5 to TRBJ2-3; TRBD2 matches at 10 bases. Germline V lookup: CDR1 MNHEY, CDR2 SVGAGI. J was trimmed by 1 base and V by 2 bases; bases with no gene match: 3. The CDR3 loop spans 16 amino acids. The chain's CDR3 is CASSYGLADRTDTQYF. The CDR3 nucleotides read TGTGCCAGCAGTTACGGACTAGCGGACCGCACAGATACGCAGTATTTT.

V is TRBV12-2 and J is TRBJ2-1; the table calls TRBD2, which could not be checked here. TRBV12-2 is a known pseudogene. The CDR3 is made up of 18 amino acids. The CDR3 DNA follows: TGTGCAAGTCTCCGGCGACTAGCGGGAGGGCCGACCTACAATGAGCAGTTCTTC. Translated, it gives CASLRRLAGGPTYNEQFF.

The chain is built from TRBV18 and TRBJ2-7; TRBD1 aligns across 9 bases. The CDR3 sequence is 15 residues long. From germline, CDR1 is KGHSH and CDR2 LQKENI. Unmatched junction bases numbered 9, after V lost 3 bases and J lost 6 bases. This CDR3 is CASSPKQGAEGEQYF. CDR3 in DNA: TGTGCCAGCTCACCGAAACAGGGGGCTGAGGGCGAGCAGTACTTC.

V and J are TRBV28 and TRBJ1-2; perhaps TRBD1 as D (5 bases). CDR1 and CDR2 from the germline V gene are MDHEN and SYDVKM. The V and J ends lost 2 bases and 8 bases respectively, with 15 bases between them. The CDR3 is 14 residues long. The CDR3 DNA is TGTGCCAGCAGTTTAGTCGGCCCGGGGCGAGGCTACACCTTC. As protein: CASSLVGPGRGYTF.

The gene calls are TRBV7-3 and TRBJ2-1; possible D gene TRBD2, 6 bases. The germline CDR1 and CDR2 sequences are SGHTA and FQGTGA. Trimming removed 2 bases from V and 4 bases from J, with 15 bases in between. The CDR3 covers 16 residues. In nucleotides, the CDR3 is TGTGCCAGCAGCTTAGACTTGGCGGGAAGTTACAATGAGCAGTTCTTC. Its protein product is CASSLDLAGSYNEQFF. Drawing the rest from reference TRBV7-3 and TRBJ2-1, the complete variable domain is GAGVSQTPSNKVTEKGKYVELRCDPISGHTALYWYRQSLGQGPEFLIYFQGTGAADDSGLPNDRFFAVRPEGSVSTLKIQRTERGDSAVYLCASSLDLAGSYNEQFFGPGTRLTVL.

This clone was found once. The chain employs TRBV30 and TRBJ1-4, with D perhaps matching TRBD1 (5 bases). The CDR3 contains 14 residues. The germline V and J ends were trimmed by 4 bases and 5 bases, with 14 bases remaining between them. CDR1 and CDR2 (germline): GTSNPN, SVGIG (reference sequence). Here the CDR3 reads CAWTTGTGNEKLFF. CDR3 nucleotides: TGTGCCTGGACGACCGGGACGGGGAATGAAAAACTGTTTTTT.

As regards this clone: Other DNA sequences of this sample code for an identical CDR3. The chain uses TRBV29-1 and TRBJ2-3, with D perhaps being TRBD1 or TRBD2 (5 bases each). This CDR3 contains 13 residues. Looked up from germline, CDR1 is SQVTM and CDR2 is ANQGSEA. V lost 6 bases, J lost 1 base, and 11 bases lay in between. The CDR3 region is CSVDRGGTDTQYF. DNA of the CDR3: TGCAGCGTGGATAGGGGAGGCACAGATACGCAGTATTTT.

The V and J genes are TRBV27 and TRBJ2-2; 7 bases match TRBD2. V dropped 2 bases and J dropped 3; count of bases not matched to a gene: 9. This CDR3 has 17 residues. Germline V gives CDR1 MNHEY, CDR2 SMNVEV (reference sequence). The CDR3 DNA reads TGTGCCAGCAGTTTAAGGGGTTTAGCGGGTTACACCGGGGAGCTGTTTTTT. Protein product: CASSLRGLAGYTGELFF.

This CDR3 reads CASSYSWGTLHEQYF. The CDR3 region has the DNA TGTGCCAGCAGTTACTCTTGGGGGACCTTGCACGAGCAGTACTTC. The chain has TRBV6-5 and TRBJ2-7; D may be TRBD1 or TRBD2 (5 bases each). The CDR3 extends over 15 amino acids. Per germline, CDR1 MNHEY and CDR2 SVGAGI. V was clipped by 0 bases and J by 5 bases, with 14 bases between them.

The CDR3 bases are TGTGCCAGCAGTTTATATAGGGGGGAGAACACTGAAGCTTTCTTT. Translated, it gives CASSLYRGENTEAFF. The chain employs TRBV27 and TRBJ1-1, with D possibly being TRBD1 (6 bases). Germline CDR1 and CDR2: MNHEY and SMNVEV (reference sequence). The CDR3 has 15 residues. With 1 base removed from V and 1 base from J, the gap between germline ends came to 10 bases.

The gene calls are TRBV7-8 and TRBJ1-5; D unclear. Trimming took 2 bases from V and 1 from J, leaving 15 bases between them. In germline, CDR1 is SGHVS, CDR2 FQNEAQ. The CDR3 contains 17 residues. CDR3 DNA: TGTGCCAGCAGCTTACTTGGCCTCCGCAACAGCAATCAGCCCCAGCATTTT. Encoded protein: CASSLLGLRNSNQPQHF. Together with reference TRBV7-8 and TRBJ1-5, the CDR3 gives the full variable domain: GAGVSQSPRYKVAKRGQDVALRCDPISGHVSLFWYQQALGQGPEFLTYFQNEAQLDKSGLPSDRFFAERPEGSVSTLKIQRTQQEDSAVYLCASSLLGLRNSNQPQHFGDGTRLSIL.

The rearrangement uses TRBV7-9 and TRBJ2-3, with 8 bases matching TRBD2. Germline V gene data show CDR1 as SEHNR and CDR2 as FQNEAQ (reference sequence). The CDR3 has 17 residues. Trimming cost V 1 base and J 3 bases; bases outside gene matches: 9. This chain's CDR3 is CASSLGGGREGTDTQYF. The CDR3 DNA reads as TGTGCCAGCAGCTTAGGCGGGGGGCGTGAAGGGACAGATACGCAGTATTTT.

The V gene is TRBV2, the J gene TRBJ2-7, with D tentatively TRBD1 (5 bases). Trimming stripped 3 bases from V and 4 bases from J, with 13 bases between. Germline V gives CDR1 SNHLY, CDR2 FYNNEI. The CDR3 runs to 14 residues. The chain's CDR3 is CASSEDRAGYEQYF. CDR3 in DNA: TGTGCCAGCAGTGAGGATAGGGCAGGGTACGAGCAGTACTTC.

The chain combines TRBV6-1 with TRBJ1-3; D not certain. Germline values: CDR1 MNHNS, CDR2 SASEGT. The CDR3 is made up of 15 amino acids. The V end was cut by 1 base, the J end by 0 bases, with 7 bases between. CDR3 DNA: TGTGCCAGCAGTGAAGACCGTGTCTCTGGAAACACCATATATTTT. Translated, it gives CASSEDRVSGNTIYF.

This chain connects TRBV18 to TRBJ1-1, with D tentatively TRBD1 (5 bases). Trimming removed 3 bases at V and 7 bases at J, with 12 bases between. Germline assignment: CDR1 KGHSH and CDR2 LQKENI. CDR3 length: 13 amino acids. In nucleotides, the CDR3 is TGTGCCAGCTCACCGAGCAGGGAAGTTGAAGCTTTCTTT. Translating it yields CASSPSREVEAFF.

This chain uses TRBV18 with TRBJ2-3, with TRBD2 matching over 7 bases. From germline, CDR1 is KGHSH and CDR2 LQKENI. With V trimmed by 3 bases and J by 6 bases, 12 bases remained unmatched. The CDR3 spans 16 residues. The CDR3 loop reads CASSPGGTGSVDTQYF. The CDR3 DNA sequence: TGTGCCAGCTCACCGGGGGGGACTGGATCCGTTGATACGCAGTATTTT.

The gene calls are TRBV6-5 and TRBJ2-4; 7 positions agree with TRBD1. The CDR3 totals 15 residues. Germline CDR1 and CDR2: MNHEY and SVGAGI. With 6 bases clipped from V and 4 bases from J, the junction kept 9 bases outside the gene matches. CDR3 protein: CASRVIRTGKNIQYF. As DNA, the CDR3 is TGTGCCAGCAGGGTTATCCGGACAGGAAAAAACATTCAGTACTTC.

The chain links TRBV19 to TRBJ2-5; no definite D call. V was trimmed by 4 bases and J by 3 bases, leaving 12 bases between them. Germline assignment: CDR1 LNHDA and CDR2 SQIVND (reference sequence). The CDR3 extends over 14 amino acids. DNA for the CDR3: TGTGCCAGTAGTACCCGGATAGCAGAAGAGACCCAGTACTTC. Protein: CASSTRIAEETQYF.